This record covers a single T cell receptor beta chain. The template was RNA from unsorted bulk tissue. Three rounds of nested PCR, following a modified ARM-PCR protocol, produced the TCRbeta library. MiXCR was run by TCRdb on the multiplex PCR reads, yielding one entry per CDR3 protein. The sample records about 200,000 distinct CDR3 sequences, around 71% being singletons. The sample is drawn from a study of tumor and adjacent non-tumor tissue in lung cancer. This CDR3 spans 13 amino acids. The trim removed 7 bases at V and 4 bases at J, leaving 5 bases unmatched. The chain recombines TRBV12-3 or TRBV12-4 with TRBJ1-1, with TRBD1 matching 8 bases. The sequencing input was lung tumor tissue. This TCR was recovered from a man between 60 and 75 years old with non-small cell lung cancer. CDR3 sequence (DNA): TGTGCCAGCAACCTCAGGGGGCCCACTGAAGCTTTCTTT. It is translated as CASNLRGPTEAFF.